Listed below are T cell receptor beta chains from one sample, sequenced in a study of T cell responses to AZD1222 COVID-19 vaccine. The repertoire was sequenced with immunoSEQ multiplex PCR; TCRdb's copy has only in-frame clones and lacks some. The data show 100,000 to 150,000 clones, over 90% seen once. Material: peripheral blood, obtained on day 0 of AZD1222 vaccination. These receptors were collected from an adult in good health. Each CDR3 is given with its conserved first and last residue. Each record gives: V gene, clone size, D gene, J gene, CDR3 DNA, CDR3 protein. The D gene is left open where the match is weak. A clone size is listed for some rows: how often the clone was seen (once, few, many), or a class if it is expanded.

>TRBV7-9|.|.|TRBJ2-2
TGTGCCAGCAGCTTAGCTGGCACTTCGGGGGAGCTGTTTTTT
CASSLAGTSGELFF
>TRBV5-8|.|TRBD2|TRBJ2-3
TGTGCCAGCAGCTTGCCAGCGGGGGGGCGTGGTTGGACGCAGTATTTT
CASSLPAGGRGWTQYF
>TRBV5-1|.|TRBD1|TRBJ1-1
TGCGCCAGCAGCTTGAGTCCGGACAGGGAAGCTTTCTTT
CASSLSPDREAFF
>TRBV7-2|.|.|TRBJ1-1
TGTGCCAGCAGCCCGGAAGGGTCCTGGATCACTGAAGCTTTCTTT
CASSPEGSWITEAFF
>TRBV6-1|few|TRBD1|TRBJ1-5
TGTGCCAGCAGTGAAGGACAGGGGGCGAGGCAGCCCCAGCATTTT
CASSEGQGARQPQHF
>TRBV11-2|.|.|TRBJ1-3
TGTGCCAGCAGCTTAGACGCCCCTTTCTCTGGAAACACCATATATTTT
CASSLDAPFSGNTIYF
>TRBV6-6|.|.|TRBJ1-2
TGTGCCAGCAGTCCCCGGGGGGGGGCAGTTGGGATTAACTATGGCTACACCTTC
CASSPRGGAVGINYGYTF
>TRBV12-3/TRBV12-4|.|TRBD1|TRBJ1-2
TGTGCCAGCAGGACAGGGTCTAACTATGGCTACACCTTC
CASRTGSNYGYTF
>TRBV5-4|.|TRBD1|TRBJ1-2
TGTGCCAGCAGCTTGATCGACAGGGAAGGCTATGGCTACACCTTC
CASSLIDREGYGYTF
>TRBV19|.|.|TRBJ2-7
TGTGCCAGTAGTCAATCCCCCGACCGCTACGAGCAGTACTTC
CASSQSPDRYEQYF
>TRBV19|.|TRBD1|TRBJ2-3
TGTGCCAGTAGAAGGACAGGGGGAGGCACAGATACGCAGTATTTT
CASRRTGGGTDTQYF
>TRBV28|.|.|TRBJ1-5
TGTGCCAGCAGTTTGGGTCAGCCCCAGCATTTT
CASSLGQPQHF
>TRBV5-4|.|.|TRBJ1-1
TGTGCCAGCAGCCGCAATCAGGAAATTGAAGCTTTCTTT
CASSRNQEIEAFF
>TRBV4-1|.|.|TRBJ2-1
TGCGCCAGCAGCCTTCGACAGTCCAATGAGCAGTTCTTC
CASSLRQSNEQFF
>TRBV6-5|once|.|TRBJ1-1
TGTGCCACCCAAGCGGTATTCACTGAAGCTTTCTTT
CATQAVFTEAFF
>TRBV7-2|.|.|TRBJ1-6
TGTGCCAGCAGCCCCGGCCGGACGGAGAATTCACCCCTCCACTTT
CASSPGRTENSPLHF
>TRBV15|.|.|TRBJ2-7
TGTGCCACCGGGGCAGGAGACCTGGCAACCTACGAGCAGTACTTC
CATGAGDLATYEQYF
>TRBV14|once|.|TRBJ2-3
TGTGCCAGCAGCCAAGTTGGCAGCTTAAGCACAGATACGCAGTATTTT
CASSQVGSLSTDTQYF
>TRBV30|.|.|TRBJ1-2
TGTGCCTGGAGTGTACGGTATGGCTACACCTTC
CAWSVRYGYTF
>TRBV30|.|.|TRBJ1-2
TGTGCCTGGAGGACCGACGGAGTCTTCTATGGCTACACCTTC
CAWRTDGVFYGYTF
>TRBV30|.|TRBD1|TRBJ2-2
TGTGCCTGGAGGAAACAGGGGGCGAACACCGGGGAGCTGTTTTTT
CAWRKQGANTGELFF
>TRBV21-1|.|.|TRBJ1-6
TGTGCCAGCATTATCCCCATGAATTCACCCCTCCACTTT
CASIIPMNSPLHF
>TRBV7-2|.|.|TRBJ1-1
TGTGCCAGCAGCCGCTCTTACCGAAACACTGAAGCTTTCTTT
CASSRSYRNTEAFF
>TRBV7-2|.|.|TRBJ2-1
TGTGCCAGCAGCTCCGACAACGAGAGTGAGCAGTTCTTC
CASSSDNESEQFF
>TRBV30|.|.|TRBJ1-3
TGTGCCTGGAGAGGGGGGAGTGGAAACACCATATATTTT
CAWRGGSGNTIYF
>TRBV5-1|.|TRBD1|TRBJ2-1
TGCGCCAGCAGTTCTACAGGGGACAATGAGCAGTTCTTC
CASSSTGDNEQFF
>TRBV4-1|.|.|TRBJ1-3
TGCGCCAGCAGCCAAGGGGTATCGGGCCAGCCTGGAAACACCATATATTTT
CASSQGVSGQPGNTIYF
>TRBV6-2/TRBV6-3|.|TRBD2|TRBJ2-7
TGTGCCAGCAGTTACCTAGCGGGAGGAAACGACGAGCAGTACTTC
CASSYLAGGNDEQYF
>TRBV7-9|.|.|TRBJ1-6
TGTGCCAGCAGGGAGAGCTCCTATAATTCACCCCTCCACTTT
CASRESSYNSPLHF
>TRBV28|.|.|TRBJ2-7
TGTGCCAGCAGTTTACCAGGGGGCGGGGGAGAGCAGTACTTC
CASSLPGGGGEQYF
>TRBV2|.|TRBD1|TRBJ1-2
TGTGCCAGCAGTCCCCGGGACAGTTCCAACTATGGCTACACCTTC
CASSPRDSSNYGYTF
>TRBV28|.|TRBD1|TRBJ1-3
TGTGCCAGCAGGGGACAGGGAACAGGAAACACCATATATTTT
CASRGQGTGNTIYF
>TRBV13|.|.|TRBJ1-5
TGTGCCAGCAGCGTCTCTCTAGGACAGCCCCAGCATTTT
CASSVSLGQPQHF
>TRBV1|.|.|TRBJ1-5
TGCACCAGCAGCCCCGTGGGAGGGAATCAGCCCCAGCATTTT
CTSSPVGGNQPQHF
>TRBV7-9|.|.|TRBJ1-2
TGTGCCAGCAGCGTAGGGGCGGATGGCTACACCTTC
CASSVGADGYTF
>TRBV7-8|.|.|TRBJ1-3
TGTGCCAGCAGCTTAATTCCGGGCCCCTTCTCCCTCTCTGGAAACACCATATATTTT
CASSLIPGPFSLSGNTIYF
>TRBV14|.|TRBD2|TRBJ2-1
TGTGCCAGCAGCCAATTAGGGACTAGAGGTAACGAGCAGTTCTTC
CASSQLGTRGNEQFF
>TRBV11-2|.|TRBD1|TRBJ1-6
TGTGCCAGCAGCCCGGGGGGGGACAGCTACTATAATTCACCCCTCCACTTT
CASSPGGDSYYNSPLHF
>TRBV27|.|.|TRBJ2-3
TGTGCCAGCAGTCGACTTGGATCGGCCGATACGCAGTATTTT
CASSRLGSADTQYF
>TRBV18|.|.|TRBJ2-5
TGTGCCAGCTCACCTTCCTCAGGAACCGGGACCCAGTACTTC
CASSPSSGTGTQYF
>TRBV21-1|.|.|TRBJ2-1
TGTGCCAGCAGCACCGGAGACGGTGAGCAGTTCTTC
CASSTGDGEQFF
>TRBV5-4|.|TRBD2|TRBJ2-1
TGTGCCAGCGAGAAAGCGGGAGGATCCTACAATGAGCAGTTCTTC
CASEKAGGSYNEQFF
>TRBV5-5|.|.|TRBJ2-7
TGTGCCAGCAGTCGTACAGGGAGCTCCTACGAGCAGTACTTC
CASSRTGSSYEQYF
>TRBV5-6|.|.|TRBJ2-2
TGTGCCAGCAGCCCTCCGGGACTGAGGCCCGGGGAGCTGTTTTTT
CASSPPGLRPGELFF
>TRBV5-4|.|.|TRBJ2-2
TGTGCCAGCAGCTTGGGGGGCACCGGGGAGCTGTTTTTT
CASSLGGTGELFF
>TRBV11-3|.|.|TRBJ2-1
TGTGCCAGCAGCTCCCCGGAGGGTGCCAATGAGCAGTTCTTC
CASSSPEGANEQFF
>TRBV7-9|.|.|TRBJ1-2
TGTGCCAGCAGCTTAGCGTCTGGGAACTATGGCTACACCTTC
CASSLASGNYGYTF
>TRBV6-5|.|.|TRBJ1-5
TGTGCCAGCAGCCCCTTGGGGCAGCCCCAGCATTTT
CASSPLGQPQHF
>TRBV25-1|.|TRBD1|TRBJ1-2
TGTGCCAGCAGTGACGCTAACAGGGGTAACTATGGCTACACCTTC
CASSDANRGNYGYTF
>TRBV5-8|.|.|TRBJ1-3
TGTGCCAGCAGCCCCCTTGGAAACACCATATATTTT
CASSPLGNTIYF
>TRBV7-2|.|.|TRBJ2-1
TGTGCCAGCACCTCGGCGTCTCGGTACAATGAGCAGTTCTTC
CASTSASRYNEQFF
>TRBV7-2|.|TRBD2|TRBJ2-5
TGTGCCAGCAGCCCACTCACAGGGACTAGCGGGAGTTTGCGCGGGACCCAGTACTTC
CASSPLTGTSGSLRGTQYF
>TRBV5-1|.|.|TRBJ2-3
TGCGCCAGCAGCTTGGCGTCTAGCGGCACAGATACGCAGTATTTT
CASSLASSGTDTQYF
>TRBV7-9|.|.|TRBJ1-6
TGTGTCAGCATAACATCCTCCTATAATTCACCCCTCCACTTT
CVSITSSYNSPLHF
>TRBV2|.|.|TRBJ1-2
TGTGCCATCAAGGTGGCCCCCCGAAAGCGGGGCTACACCTTC
CAIKVAPRKRGYTF